This T cell receptor (beta chain) was obtained from a study of blood T cell repertoires in COVID-19. Study-wide context: Some COVID-19 samples were acute and others convalescent; all came from the United States, Italy and Spain.

Grouping used clinical history reported by participants in a survey and questionnaire. Recovery among Cohort 3 donors was established by two negative PCRs, clearance, or symptom resolution. In the authors' methods: Amplifying reference gene primers gave estimates of nucleated cell counts. Produced via immunoSEQ multiplex PCR; TCRdb's table is partial and in-frame only. V and J calls and clone size follow that table, whereas D and trimming were derived from the DNA. The profile shows 150,000 to 200,000 clones, about nine tenths of them singletons. In germline, CDR1 is KGHSH, CDR2 LQKENI. V lost 3 bases to trimming and J lost 6 bases; unmatched junction nucleotides: 1. CDR3 length equals 14 residues.

This TCR came from a woman aged 25-40 years who had recovered from COVID-19. The sample comprised PBMCs or T cells enriched from blood (not recorded which). The chain combines TRBV18 with TRBJ1-4, with 10 bases matching TRBD1. The CDR3 DNA follows: TGTGCCAGCTCACCCGGGACAGGGGATGAAAAACTGTTTTTT. Encoded protein: CASSPGTGDEKLFF.